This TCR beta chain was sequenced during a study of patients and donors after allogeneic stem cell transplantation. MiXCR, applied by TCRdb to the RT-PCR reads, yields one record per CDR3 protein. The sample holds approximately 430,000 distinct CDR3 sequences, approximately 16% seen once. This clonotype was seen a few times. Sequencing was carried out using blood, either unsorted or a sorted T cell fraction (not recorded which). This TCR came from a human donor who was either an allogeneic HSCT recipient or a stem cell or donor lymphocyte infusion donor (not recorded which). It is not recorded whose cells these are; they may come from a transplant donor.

The CDR3 here is CASSRYLDQGADTEAFF. Written as DNA, the CDR3 is TGTGCCAGCTCACGGTATTTAGACCAGGGGGCAGACACTGAAGCTTTCTTT. This sequence joins TRBV18 and TRBJ1-1, with 8 bases aligning to TRBD1. The CDR3 loop spans 17 amino acids. CDR1 KGHSH and CDR2 LQKENI come from the germline V gene. V shed 4 bases and J 3 bases; nucleotides not matched to a gene: 13. The full variable domain, in which reference TRBV18 and TRBJ1-1 provide the parts outside the CDR3, is NAGVMQNPRHLVRRRGQEARLRCSPMKGHSHVYWYRQLPEEGLKFMVYLQKENIIDESGMPKERFSAEFPKEGPSILRIQQVVRGDSAAYFCASSRYLDQGADTEAFFGQGTRLTVV.